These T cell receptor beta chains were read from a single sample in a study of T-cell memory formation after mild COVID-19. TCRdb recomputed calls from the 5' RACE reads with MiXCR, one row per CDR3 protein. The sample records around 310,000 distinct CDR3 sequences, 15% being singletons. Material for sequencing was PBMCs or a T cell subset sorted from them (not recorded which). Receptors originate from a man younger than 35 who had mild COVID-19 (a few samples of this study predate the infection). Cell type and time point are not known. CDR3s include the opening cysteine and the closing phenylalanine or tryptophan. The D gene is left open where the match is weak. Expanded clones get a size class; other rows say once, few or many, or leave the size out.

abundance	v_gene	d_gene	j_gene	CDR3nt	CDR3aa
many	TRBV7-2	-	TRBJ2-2	TGTGCCAGCAGCTTCAGTGTTTTGGGGGAGCTGTTTTTT	CASSFSVLGELFF
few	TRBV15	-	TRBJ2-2	TGTGCCACCAGCAGAGCCCGGGATAGTGAATTGACCGGGGAGCTGTTTTTT	CATSRARDSELTGELFF
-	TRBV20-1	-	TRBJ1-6	TGCAGCGTAAGCCGGGCGCCCAATTCACCCCTCCACTTT	CSVSRAPNSPLHF
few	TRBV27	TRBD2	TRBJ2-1	TGTGCCAGCAGTTACGTAGCGGGGGACCCCCGATCAGCGTTCTTC	CASSYVAGDPRSAFF
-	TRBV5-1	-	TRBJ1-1	TGCGCCAGCCAGGGACCGGGACTCCTTCCCACTGAAGCTTTCTTT	CASQGPGLLPTEAFF
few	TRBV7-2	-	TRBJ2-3	TGTGCCAGCAGCGTCCCGCCGGGGGTAAGCACAGATACGCAGTATTTT	CASSVPPGVSTDTQYF
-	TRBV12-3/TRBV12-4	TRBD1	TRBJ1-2	TGTGCCAGCAGTACGACAGGGGCGGATGGCTACACCTTC	CASSTTGADGYTF
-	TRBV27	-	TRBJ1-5	TGTGCCAGCAGCCCCATTCGCAATCAGCCCCAGCATTTT	CASSPIRNQPQHF
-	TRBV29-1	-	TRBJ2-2	TGCAGCGCACGAGGAAGTAACGGGGAGCTGTTTTTT	CSARGSNGELFF
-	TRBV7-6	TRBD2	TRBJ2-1	TGTGCCAGCAGCTTAGCGTCGTCGGGGGGGAGTCTAGGCTCCTACAATGAGCAGTTCTTC	CASSLASSGGSLGSYNEQFF
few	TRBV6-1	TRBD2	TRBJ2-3	TGTGCCAGCAGTGAAGGGACTAGCGGGGGGTATGCGCAGTATTTT	CASSEGTSGGYAQYF
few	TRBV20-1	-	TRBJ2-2	TGCAGTGCTAGTCAGTCGACCGGGGAGCTGTTTTTT	CSASQSTGELFF
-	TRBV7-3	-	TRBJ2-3	TGTGCCAGCAGTTTTCAGGGGACTGCTAGCACAGATACGCAGTATTTT	CASSFQGTASTDTQYF
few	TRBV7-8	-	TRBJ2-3	TGTGCCAGCAGCCGCCATGTTGATACGCAGTATTTT	CASSRHVDTQYF
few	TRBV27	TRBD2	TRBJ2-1	TGTGCCACACATATGAGCGGGGGTTACAATGAGCAGTTCTTC	CATHMSGGYNEQFF
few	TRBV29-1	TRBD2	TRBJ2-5	TGCAGCGTTCGGGCCTCCCCCTTTAGCGGGGGAGAGACCCAGTACTTC	CSVRASPFSGGETQYF
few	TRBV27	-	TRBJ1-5	TGTGCCAGCAGTTTTACCAACAATCAGCCCCAGCATTTT	CASSFTNNQPQHF
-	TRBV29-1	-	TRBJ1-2	TGCAGCGTCCAAAGGTTGGGGGGAGACGGCTACACCTTC	CSVQRLGGDGYTF
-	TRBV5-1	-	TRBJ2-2	TGCGCCAGCAGCTGGGAGTTGTCCACCGGGGAGCTGTTTTTT	CASSWELSTGELFF
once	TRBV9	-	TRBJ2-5	TGTGCCAGCAGCGTAGCAACAGGAGTAAAAGAGACCCAGTACTTC	CASSVATGVKETQYF
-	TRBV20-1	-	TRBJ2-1	TGCAGTGCTAGAGATCTGGACTCCGGTAATGAGCAGTTCTTC	CSARDLDSGNEQFF
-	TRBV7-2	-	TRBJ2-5	TGTGCCAGCAGCTTAGCGTCGTCGGCGGGACAAGAGACCCAGTACTTC	CASSLASSAGQETQYF
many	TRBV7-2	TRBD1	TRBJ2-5	TGTGCCAGCAGCCTGGGACAGGTGGAGACCCAGTACTTC	CASSLGQVETQYF
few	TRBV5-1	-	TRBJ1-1	TGCGCCAGCAGCCTGACTCCCCTGAACACTGAAGCTTTCTTT	CASSLTPLNTEAFF
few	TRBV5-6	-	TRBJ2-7	TGTGCCAGCAGCCAGTCATTGGGCTACGAGCAGTACTTC	CASSQSLGYEQYF
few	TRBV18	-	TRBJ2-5	TGTGCCAGCTCACGATCTAGGCAGGAGACCCAGTACTTC	CASSRSRQETQYF
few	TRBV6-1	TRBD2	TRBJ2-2	TGTGCCACCGGGGGGGGATGGACCGGGGAGCTGTTTTTT	CATGGGWTGELFF
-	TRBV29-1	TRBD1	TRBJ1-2	TGCAGCGCTACTCCGGGACAGGGGGCGAAAGGCTACACCTTC	CSATPGQGAKGYTF
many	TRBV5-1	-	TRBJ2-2	TGCGCCAGCAGGCTAACAGACACCGGGGAGCTGTTTTTT	CASRLTDTGELFF
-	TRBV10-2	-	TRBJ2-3	TGCGCCAGCAGTGAGCAGGGTCAAGATACGCAGTATTTT	CASSEQGQDTQYF
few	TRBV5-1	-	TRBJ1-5	TGCGCCAGCAGCTTGGACGGCGGTAGCAATCAGCCCCAGCATTTT	CASSLDGGSNQPQHF
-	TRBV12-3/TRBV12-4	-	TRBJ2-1	TGTGCCAGCAGTTTCAAGGGGCTACCCTACAATGAGCAGTTCTTC	CASSFKGLPYNEQFF
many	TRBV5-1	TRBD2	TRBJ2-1	TGCGCCAGCAGCTTGGCCCCCCCTAGCGGGGCGATCAATGAGCAGTTCTTC	CASSLAPPSGAINEQFF
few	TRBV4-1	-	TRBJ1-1	TGCGCCAGCAGCCAAGTCCGATCAAGACAGAAGAACACTGAAGCTTTCTTT	CASSQVRSRQKNTEAFF
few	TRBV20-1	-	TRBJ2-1	TGCAGTGCCAACCCCCCTGGGGGTAGCTCCTACAATGAGCAGTTCTTC	CSANPPGGSSYNEQFF
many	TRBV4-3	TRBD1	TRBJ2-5	TGCGCCAGCAGCCAAGACTCTTGGACAGGGACGGGGGATAGAGAGACCCAGTACTTC	CASSQDSWTGTGDRETQYF
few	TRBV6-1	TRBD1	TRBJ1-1	TGTGCCAGCAGTGTACAGGGGGCCGGGGGCACTGAAGCTTTCTTT	CASSVQGAGGTEAFF
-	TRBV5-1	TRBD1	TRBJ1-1	TGCGCCAGCAGCCCCAGGACAGGCTGGGGCACTGAAGCTTTCTTT	CASSPRTGWGTEAFF
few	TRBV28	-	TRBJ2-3	TGTGCCAGCAGTTTATCCCCACTCCCCAGGGTGCATACGCAGTATTTT	CASSLSPLPRVHTQYF
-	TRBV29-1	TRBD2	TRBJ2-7	TGCAGCGTCGGACTAGCCTACGAGCAGTACTTC	CSVGLAYEQYF
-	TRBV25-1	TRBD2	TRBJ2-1	TGTGCCAGCAAGTTAGCGGGCAGCAATGAGCAGTTCTTC	CASKLAGSNEQFF
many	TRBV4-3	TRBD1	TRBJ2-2	TGCGCCAGCAGCCGACAGGGCAACCGGGAGCTGTTTTTT	CASSRQGNRELFF
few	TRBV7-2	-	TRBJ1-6	TGTGCCAGCAGCGTCGAGGGCAATTCACCCCTCCACTTT	CASSVEGNSPLHF
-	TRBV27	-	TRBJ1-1	TGTGCCAGCAGTTGGTCCTCTGGGGGGACTGAAGCTTTCTTT	CASSWSSGGTEAFF
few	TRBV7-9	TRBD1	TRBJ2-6	TGTGCCAGCATGAGTCTATTGGTACAGGGGGTTTCCAACGTCCTGACTTTC	CASMSLLVQGVSNVLTF
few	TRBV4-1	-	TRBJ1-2	TGCGCCAGCAGCCAAGCTCACTATGGCTACACCTTC	CASSQAHYGYTF
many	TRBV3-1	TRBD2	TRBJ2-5	TGTGCCAGCAGCCCACCGGGACTAGCGAAAGAGACCCAGTACTTC	CASSPPGLAKETQYF
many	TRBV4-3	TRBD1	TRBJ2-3	TGCGCCAGCAGCCAAGATAGAATCCCCGGACAGGGTACAGATACGCAGTATTTT	CASSQDRIPGQGTDTQYF
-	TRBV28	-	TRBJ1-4	TGTGCCAGCAGTTTGGAGAAGCGTAATGAAAAACTGTTTTTT	CASSLEKRNEKLFF
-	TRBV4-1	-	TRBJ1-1	TGCGCCAGCAGCCAATTACAGGATTCGGGTGAAGCTTTCTTT	CASSQLQDSGEAFF
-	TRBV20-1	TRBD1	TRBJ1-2	TGCAGTGTCGGGACAGTAAATCTCTGGGGCTACACCTTC	CSVGTVNLWGYTF
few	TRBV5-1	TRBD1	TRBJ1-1	TGCGCCAGCAGCTGGGACAGGGGAAACACTGAAGCTTTCTTT	CASSWDRGNTEAFF
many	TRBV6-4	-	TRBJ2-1	TGTGCCAGCAGTCTTACCGGGACCAACAATGAGCAGTTCTTC	CASSLTGTNNEQFF
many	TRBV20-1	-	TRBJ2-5	TGCAGTGCTAGAGATAGGAGTACTAGCAAAGAGACCCAGTACTTC	CSARDRSTSKETQYF
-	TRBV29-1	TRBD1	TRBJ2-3	TGCAGCGTAGACCCGGGACAGGGTGTTGGGACAGATACGCAGTATTTT	CSVDPGQGVGTDTQYF
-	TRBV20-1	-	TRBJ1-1	TGCAGTGCTAGGACAACGAACACTGAAGCTTTCTTT	CSARTTNTEAFF
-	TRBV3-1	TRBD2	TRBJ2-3	TGTGCCAGCAGCCGAATGGGGGGGAATACGCAGTATTTT	CASSRMGGNTQYF
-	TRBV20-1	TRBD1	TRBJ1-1	TGCAGTGCTAGAGTACCGGGACAGTCCCCTGAAGCTTTCTTT	CSARVPGQSPEAFF
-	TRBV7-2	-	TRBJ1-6	TGTGCCAGCAGCCGGGGGGAAGTTTTTTCACCCCTCCACTTT	CASSRGEVFSPLHF